The T cell receptor (beta chain) under discussion was sequenced for a study of identical twins. Study-level findings and limits: Models underestimated how often monozygotic twins shared out-of-frame TCR alpha. Some out-of-frame alpha sequences were shared by twins, and these showed excess low generation probability.

In TCRdb, the 5' RACE reads were re-called with MiXCR into one record per CDR3 protein. The sample shows hundreds of thousands of distinct CDR3 sequences, about 7.1% of them seen only once. V lost 1 base to trimming and J lost 2 bases; unmatched junction nucleotides: 13. The CDR3 is 18 residues long. Germline V gene sequence: CDR1 SGHRS, CDR2 YFSETQ. Comment on this clonotype: Its antigen is undetermined.

The same sample was also studied in work on yellow fever vaccine responses in identical twins.

The receptor's source is a woman aged 18-29 years in good health. Source material: PBMCs. The J gene is TRBJ2-3, the V gene TRBV5-1; 7 nucleotides align to TRBD1. CDR3 in DNA: TGCGCCAGCAGCTTGACAGGGGACAACTCACTTGACACAGATACGCAGTATTTT. Translating it yields CASSLTGDNSLDTDTQYF. The complete variable domain, with remaining parts taken from reference TRBV5-1 and TRBJ2-3, reads KAGVTQTPRYLIKTRGQQVTLSCSPISGHRSVSWYQQTPGQGLQFLFEYFSETQRNKGNFPGRFSGRQFSNSRSEMNVSTLELGDSALYLCASSLTGDNSLDTDTQYFGPGTRLTVL.